This T cell receptor beta chain was sequenced for a study of CD8 T cells in ankylosing spondylitis. Study-wide findings and caveats: Within ankylosing spondylitis blood, a TCR beta motif made up of several highly homologous variants appeared to be characteristic.

TCRdb reprocessed the 5' RACE reads with MiXCR, giving one entry per CDR3 protein. Here the sample spans over 450,000 distinct CDR3 sequences, roughly an eighth being singletons. About this clonotype itself: The antigen is undetermined.

Germline V gene data show CDR1 as MNHNS and CDR2 as SASEGT. V lost 7 bases, J lost 5 bases, and 8 bases lay in between. The CDR3 sequence is 11 residues long. The source of this sequence is a male donor with ankylosing spondylitis. The chain employs TRBV6-1 and TRBJ2-5; unclear D gene. The material sequenced was blood, either unsorted or a sorted T cell fraction (not recorded which). CDR3 sequence: CASKSRETQYF. CDR3 in DNA: TGTGCCAGCAAGAGTCGGGAGACCCAGTACTTC.